This entry concerns a single T cell receptor (beta chain). These data originate in a study of blood T cell repertoires in COVID-19. Per the original data handling: Reference gene primer amplification gave estimated nucleated cell counts. Profiled with immunoSEQ multiplex PCR; TCRdb holds only in-frame clones, not every one. The V and J calls and clone size were taken over from that table, and D and trimming were inferred from the DNA. The data show about 42,000 clones, about 85% seen once. The CDR3 runs 13 residues. From germline, CDR1 is SGHRS and CDR2 YFSETQ. With 2 bases removed from V and 7 bases from J, the gap between germline ends came to 7 bases.

The chain links TRBV5-1 to TRBJ1-6; tentative D call: TRBD1 (6 bases). The sequence derives from a man aged 50 to 59 with active COVID-19. The sequencing sample was made of peripheral blood. Here the CDR3 DNA reads TGCGCCAGCAGCTTTGGACAGAATTCACCCCTCCACTTT. It yields the protein CASSFGQNSPLHF.